The 19 T cell receptor beta chains presented below share a single source sample, sequenced in a study of graft-versus-host responses after intestinal transplantation listed by TCRdb under 2021. What these receptors recognize is not known. Preparation of the library involved the immunoSEQ multiplex PCR assay. TCRdb mirrors the immuneACCESS table, restricted to in-frame sequences. Some clones are absent from its copies; in checked studies, under half trace to an unresolved V gene, and the reason for the others is unknown. The sample data list some 97,000 clones, and about 90% of these were observed just once. The ten largest account for 0.9% to 1% of the sample. What the time point label conveys for this sample: cells obtained before transplantation from donor or recipient. Sequenced material: unstimulated CD4+ T cells sorted from spleen or lymph node cells, taken before transplant. The receptors come from a human donor who was the organ donor for an intestinal transplant.

The CDR3 region is CASSPKTGGNEQYF. CDR3 coding DNA: TGTGCCAGCAGCCCGAAGACAGGGGGTAACGAGCAGTACTTC. V gene TRBV7-6 combines with J gene TRBJ2-5, with 9 nucleotides matching TRBD1. The end of the DNA aligns better with TRBJ2-7, so the J call may be wrong. This CDR3 comprises 14 residues. CDR1 and CDR2 (germline): SGHVS, FNYEAQ.

CDR3 sequence (DNA): TGTGCCAGCAGCTTAAACTCCCACCGAGTAGCTGAAGCTTTCTTT. Translating gives CASSLNSHRVAEAFF. This rearrangement joins TRBV7-3 to TRBJ1-1, with D uncertain. CDR1 SGHTA and CDR2 FQGTGA come from the germline V gene. Trimming pared 1 base from V and 6 bases from J, leaving 15 bases between. This CDR3 comprises 15 residues.

V and J are TRBV5-5 and TRBJ1-2; the D gene is possibly TRBD1 (5 bases). The CDR3 contains 14 residues. The germline V gene has CDR1 SGHKS and CDR2 YYEKEE (reference sequence). V gave up 1 base and J gave up 3 bases, with 10 bases separating them. Here the CDR3 DNA reads TGTGCCAGCAGCTTGTGGGGCGCGGACTATGGCTACACCTTC. Protein sequence: CASSLWGADYGYTF.

The chain is built from TRBV5-1 and TRBJ2-5; 13 positions agree with TRBD2. After removal of 0 bases from V and 5 bases from J, the junction contained 4 bases not matched to a gene. The length of the CDR3 is 16 residues. The germline V gene encodes CDR1 SGHRS and CDR2 YFSETQ. The CDR3 coding sequence is TGCGCCAGCAGCTTGGTGACTAGCGGGGGGTTGGAGACCCAGTACTTC. The encoded protein is CASSLVTSGGLETQYF.

Here the CDR3 reads CASSLDAYYGYTF. The CDR3 nucleotides are TGTGCCAGCAGCCTGGATGCCTACTATGGCTACACCTTC. The chain recombines TRBV7-9 with TRBJ1-2; no firm D call. The V end lost 5 bases, the J end lost 3 bases, and 10 bases lay between the germline ends. CDR1 is SEHNR and CDR2 is FQNEAQ in the germline V gene (reference sequence). The CDR3 is 13 residues long.

CDR3 residues: CASSFIGSRTGGYLDSPLHF. CDR3 bases: TGTGCCAGCAGTTTTATCGGCTCCAGGACAGGGGGCTACCTCGATTCACCCCTCCACTTT. The chain uses TRBV27 and TRBJ1-6, with 11 bases fitting TRBD1. V trimming: 3 bases; J trimming: 8 bases; junction bases outside the gene matches: 18. Per germline, CDR1 MNHEY and CDR2 SMNVEV (reference sequence). The CDR3 runs 20 residues.

This clone has just a few counts. The V and J genes are TRBV19 and TRBJ1-5; TRBD1 is a possible D gene (6 bases). The CDR3 loop spans 13 amino acids. Per the germline V gene, CDR1 is LNHDA and CDR2 is SQIVND (reference sequence). V was shortened by 5 bases and J by 11 bases, with 16 bases between the two germline ends. In nucleotides, the CDR3 is TGTGCCAGTAGTCCCACAGGGAGTAAGGCCCAGCATTTT. This encodes CASSPTGSKAQHF.

V is TRBV30 and J is TRBJ2-5; D remains unclear. Trimming cost V 2 bases and J 7 bases, with 14 bases left between them. CDR1 and CDR2 from the germline V gene are GTSNPN and SVGIG (reference sequence). There are 13 residues in the CDR3. CDR3 loop: CAWSMASRGTQYF. For the CDR3, the DNA is TGTGCCTGGAGTATGGCTAGTCGAGGGACCCAGTACTTC.

The gene calls are TRBV6-6 and TRBJ2-5, with TRBD2 identical over 7 bases. CDR1 MNHNY and CDR2 SVGAGI come from the germline V gene (reference sequence). The CDR3 runs to 14 residues. J lost 4 bases, V lost 2 bases, and 4 bases had no gene match. The CDR3 region is CASSYRGGRETQYF. The CDR3 DNA reads TGTGCCAGCAGTTACCGGGGAGGGCGAGAGACCCAGTACTTC.

This rearrangement joins TRBV7-3 to TRBJ2-2, with 10 bases identical to TRBD2. V was clipped by 3 bases and J by 5 bases; unmatched bases: 3. Per germline, CDR1 SGHTA and CDR2 FQGTGA. This CDR3 is built from 15 residues. Here the CDR3 DNA reads TGTGCCAGCAGCTTCCTAGCGGGGGTGACCGGGGAGCTGTTTTTT. Its protein is CASSFLAGVTGELFF.

The J gene is TRBJ2-7, the V gene TRBV10-3, with D perhaps being TRBD1 or TRBD2 (5 bases each). The V end was cut by 10 bases, the J end by 6 bases, with 19 bases between. Per germline, CDR1 ENHRY and CDR2 SYGVKD. This CDR3 is 13 amino acids long. DNA for the CDR3: TGTGCCACCCGGGACCATATGACCGGCGAGCAGTACTTC. Its translation: CATRDHMTGEQYF.

V gene TRBV11-1 combines with J gene TRBJ2-7; 15 nucleotides align to TRBD2. J was trimmed by 2 bases and V by 5 bases; bases with no gene match: 4. Germline V CDR1 and CDR2: SGHAT, FQDESV (reference sequence). This CDR3 comprises 16 residues. The CDR3 DNA reads TGTGCCAGCAGCCCGGGGACTAGCGGGGGGACCTACGAGCAGTACTTC. Translated: CASSPGTSGGTYEQYF. Combining the CDR3 with reference TRBV11-1 and TRBJ2-7 gives the whole variable domain EAEVAQSPRYKITEKSQAVAFWCDPISGHATLYWYRQILGQGPELLVQFQDESVVDDSQLPKDRFSAERLKGVDSTLKIQPAELGDSAMYLCASSPGTSGGTYEQYFGPGTRLTVT.

Notes on this clone: An end of the junction does not agree with germline; a read error may underlie this. Other DNA variants within this sample encode the same CDR3. The genes are TRBV18 and TRBJ1-5; D gene uncertain. Per the germline V gene, CDR1 is KGHSH and CDR2 is LQKENI. This CDR3 region has 13 residues. This CDR3 is CASSPQENQPQHF. CDR3 DNA sequence: TGCGCCAGCTCACCCCAGGAGAATCAGCCCCAGCATTTT.

The chain carries TRBV29-1 and TRBJ1-3; D gene ambiguous. This CDR3 contains 13 residues. Trimming stripped 7 bases from V and 1 base from J, with 11 bases between. CDR1 and CDR2 from the germline V gene are SQVTM and ANQGSEA. The CDR3 region has the DNA TGCAGCGCCACCCGAGGGTCTGGAAACACCATATATTTT. It encodes CSATRGSGNTIYF.

The chain recombines TRBV5-6 with TRBJ1-5; no clear D. From germline, CDR1 is SGHDT and CDR2 YYEEEE. V gave up 1 base and J gave up 0 bases, with 8 bases separating them. This CDR3 is built from 15 residues. The CDR3 nucleotides read TGTGCCAGCAGCTTGTTCGGGGATAGCAATCAGCCCCAGCATTTT. It is translated as CASSLFGDSNQPQHF.

The gene calls are TRBV4-1 and TRBJ1-4; D ambiguous. Trimming removed 2 bases at V and 6 bases at J, with 13 bases between. CDR1 and CDR2 (germline): MGHRA, YSYEKL. The length of the CDR3 is 15 residues. The CDR3 reads CASSQIGRAYEKLFF. The CDR3 DNA sequence: TGCGCCAGCAGCCAAATCGGCAGAGCCTATGAAAAACTGTTTTTT.

This clone was seen only once. The V call is TRBV28, the J call TRBJ2-1, with no clear D. Trimming removed 3 bases at V and 5 bases at J, with 11 bases between. CDR1 is MDHEN and CDR2 is SYDVKM in the germline V gene. The CDR3 runs to 14 residues. CDR3 sequence: CASSFHLKHNEQFF. As DNA, the CDR3 is TGTGCCAGCAGTTTTCACCTAAAACACAATGAGCAGTTCTTC. Filled out from reference TRBV28 and TRBJ2-1, the complete variable domain reads DVKVTQSSRYLVKRTGEKVFLECVQDMDHENMFWYRQDPGLGLRLIYFSYDVKMKEKGDIPEGYSVSREKKERFSLILESASTNQTSMYLCASSFHLKHNEQFFGPGTRLTVL.

The rearrangement joins TRBV5-8 to TRBJ1-1; 7 bases are shared with TRBD1. The CDR3 extends over 15 amino acids. V lost 0 bases and J lost 0; bases outside the gene matches: 2. From germline, CDR1 is SGHTS and CDR2 YDEGEE. This CDR3 is CASSLAGTVNTEAFF. Written as DNA, the CDR3 is TGTGCCAGCAGCTTGGCCGGGACAGTGAACACTGAAGCTTTCTTT.

The V call is TRBV5-1, the J call TRBJ2-7; 10 positions match TRBD1. Trimming cost V 5 bases and J 5 bases; bases outside gene matches: 7. CDR3 size: 14 residues. Germline V lookup: CDR1 SGHRS, CDR2 YFSETQ. This CDR3 reads CASSHGTGVNEQYF. CDR3 DNA: TGCGCCAGCAGTCATGGGACAGGGGTGAACGAGCAGTACTTC. The full variable domain, with the rest looked up from reference TRBV5-1 and TRBJ2-7, is KAGVTQTPRYLIKTRGQQVTLSCSPISGHRSVSWYQQTPGQGLQFLFEYFSETQRNKGNFPGRFSGRQFSNSRSEMNVSTLELGDSALYLCASSHGTGVNEQYFGPGTRLTVT.